This T cell receptor (beta chain) originates from a study of OX40 agonist ivuxolimab in advanced cancers. Study context: Checkpoint inhibitors had been given previously to 35% to 50% of patients. One hepatocellular carcinoma and a couple of cutaneous melanoma patients partially responded.

Regarding this clone: Antigen: not known.

Germline V gene data show CDR1 as SGHTA and CDR2 as FQGTGA. The CDR3 totals 14 residues. The V end was cut by 4 bases, the J end by 4 bases, with 10 bases between. TCRdb keeps only in-frame clones here, not all; method: immunoSEQ multiplex PCR. This sample has around 67,000 clones, with roughly 81% found just once. Study results and limitations: Partial responders receiving 0.1-3.0 mg/kg showed among the lowest clonal expansion.

Cycle 7 day 1, cycle 4 day 1, and baseline were the timepoints at which blood was sampled. The genes are TRBV7-3 and TRBJ2-2, with D hard to call. The receptor's source is an adult with an advanced solid tumor such as melanoma, head and neck, liver or kidney cancer. This specimen consisted of CD4+ or CD8+ T cells sorted from blood, obtained in a trial of the OX40 agonist ivuxolimab. This CDR3 reads CASSSGSGTGELFF. The DNA for the CDR3 is TGTGCCAGCAGCTCCGGATCTGGCACCGGGGAGCTGTTTTTT.